This TCR beta chain came from a study of beta chain features in type 1 diabetes. Isolated RNA was reverse transcribed in full, so expressed TCRB transcripts were sequenced. Measured with immunoSEQ multiplex PCR; TCRdb has only the in-frame clones, and not every one. The sample lists about 160,000 clones; roughly 9% were seen once. Findings of the study overall: A moderate, significant TCRB CDR3 shortening appeared in type 1 diabetes across four CD4+ subsets.

Germline CDR1 reads MNHNS; CDR2 reads SASEGT. The CDR3 region is 10 residues in length, termini included. This clone appeared a few times. What it binds is not known. The CDR3 ends on some other residue instead of the conserved phenylalanine or tryptophan, so this is likely a read error. It is unclear where the CDR3 begins or ends on the DNA, so no DNA is shown, and the CDR3 is as TCRdb lists it. Sequencing input: central memory CD4+ T cells from blood. This sequence joins TRBV6-1 and TRBJ1-2. This clonotype originated in a woman in her twenties or thirties with type 1 diabetes. CDR3 amino acids: CASSYREQGN.